This T cell receptor (beta chain) was sequenced in a study of T cell changes during pregnancy in multiple sclerosis. Per the germline V gene, CDR1 is SGHNT and CDR2 is YYREEE (reference sequence). With 0 bases clipped from V and 5 bases from J, the junction kept 6 bases outside the gene matches. The CDR3 runs to 16 residues. Libraries were prepared by immunoSEQ multiplex PCR; TCRdb keeps only in-frame clonotypes and omits some of them. The profile shows more than 85,000 clones, around 93% of them singletons. The chain has TRBV5-4 and TRBJ2-1; the match to TRBD2 covers 9 bases. Sequenced material: peripheral blood, taken before pregnancy. The origin of this receptor is a female donor with multiple sclerosis, enrolled in a pregnancy study. The CDR3 sequence: CASSLEGTSRNNEQFF. The DNA for the CDR3 is TGTGCCAGCAGCTTGGAAGGGACTAGCAGAAACAATGAGCAGTTCTTC.